This T cell receptor beta chain was obtained from a study of blood T cells in healthy people across ages. In each sample, at least 6 million PBMCs were isolated. Findings and caveats of the study: In long-lived donors, naive CD4+ cell counts and diversity exceeded those of aged donors.

Germline CDR1 SNHLY, CDR2 FYNNEI. V shed 11 bases and J 7 bases; nucleotides not matched to a gene: 4. The CDR3 consists of 11 residues. Together with a sample-barcoded 5' primer, a J-beta primer mix was included in a second PCR lasting about 7 to 12 cycles. Through a template-switch adaptor with 12 random nucleotides, each cDNA molecule received a tag. TCRdb independently ran MiXCR on the 5' RACE reads; one entry per CDR3 protein. The sample includes hundreds of thousands of distinct CDR3 sequences, approximately 52% seen only once; the top ten take about 14%. A note on this clonotype: Its antigen is undetermined.

The rearrangement joins TRBV2 to TRBJ1-4, with TRBD1 matching over 7 bases. The sample taken for sequencing was blood. This clonotype was sampled from a woman aged 80 or over in good health. The CDR3 DNA reads as TGTGCCGGTGGGGACAGTGAAAAACTGTTTTTT. Translation: CAGGDSEKLFF.